A single sample is the source of the 20 T cell receptor beta chains below, sequenced in a study of T cells after yellow fever vaccination. In TCRdb, the 5' RACE reads were re-called with MiXCR into one record per CDR3 protein. Found here are hundreds of thousands of distinct CDR3 sequences, roughly 14% of them singletons; the top ten hold over 12%. The source was PBMCs, collected on the day of the yellow fever booster vaccination. Receptors were obtained from a young man who received the YFV17D yellow fever vaccine.

CDR3 nucleotide sequence: TGTGCCAGCTCCCAACTAGAGGGCCAAACAGATACGCAGTATTTT. This codes for CASSQLEGQTDTQYF. The rearrangement joins TRBV18 to TRBJ2-3; D perhaps matches TRBD2 (5 bases). CDR1 and CDR2 from the germline V gene are KGHSH and LQKENI. The CDR3 is 15 amino acids. V was trimmed by 6 bases and J by 3 bases, leaving 16 bases between them.

This clonotype was found a few times. The chain is built from TRBV2 and TRBJ1-1; TRBD1 is a possible D gene (5 bases). Germline CDR1 is SNHLY and CDR2 is FYNNEI. This CDR3 spans 13 amino acids. The germline V and J ends were trimmed by 5 bases and 2 bases, with 9 bases remaining between them. The CDR3 DNA is TGTGCCAGCAGTTATGACAGCAACACTGAAGCTTTCTTT. This sequence encodes CASSYDSNTEAFF.

This clonotype was seen a few times. This chain connects TRBV5-5 to TRBJ1-3, with D unresolved. V lost 3 bases, J lost 3 bases, and 7 bases lay in between. CDR3 length: 13 residues. Germline V gives CDR1 SGHKS, CDR2 YYEKEE (reference sequence). DNA for the CDR3: TGTGCCAGCAGCTCAATACTTGGAAACACCATATATTTT. Its translation: CASSSILGNTIYF.

This clonotype was recorded at least ten times. This chain links TRBV12-3 or TRBV12-4 with TRBJ2-3; tentatively, D is TRBD2 (5 bases). The CDR3 consists of 15 residues. The V end was cut by 2 bases, the J end by 0 bases, with 9 bases between. The CDR3, as DNA: TGTGCCAGCAGTTTATACGGCGGGAGCACAGATACGCAGTATTTT. It specifies CASSLYGGSTDTQYF.

This clonotype has ten or more counts. V gene TRBV7-3 combines with J gene TRBJ2-3; D is perhaps TRBD1 or TRBD2 (5 bases each). CDR3 length equals 12 residues. Trimming stripped 5 bases from V and 5 bases from J, with 8 bases between. Germline V CDR1 and CDR2: SGHTA, FQGTGA. The CDR3, as DNA: TGTGCCAGCAGCGGGACGGGAGATACGCAGTATTTT. It encodes CASSGTGDTQYF.

The V and J genes are TRBV7-9 and TRBJ2-1; 16 bases agree with TRBD2. The CDR3 extends over 17 amino acids. V was pared by 3 bases and J by 4 bases, with 3 bases of the junction left unmatched. Germline V lookup: CDR1 SEHNR, CDR2 FQNEAQ (reference sequence). This CDR3 is CASSLGLAGGPYNEQFF. The CDR3 bases are TGTGCCAGCAGCTTGGGACTAGCGGGAGGGCCTTACAATGAGCAGTTCTTC.

This clonotype turned up a few times. The chain has TRBV4-3 and TRBJ2-1, with 11 positions matching TRBD2. The junction had 9 bases not matched to a gene; V was cut back by 5 bases and J by 3 bases. The CDR3 spans 17 residues. The V gene's germline CDR1 is LGHNA and CDR2 YSLEER. CDR3 sequence reads: CASSARVGTSGYNEQFF. DNA for the CDR3: TGCGCCAGCAGCGCGAGGGTGGGGACTAGCGGCTACAATGAGCAGTTCTTC.

This clonotype was found a few times. The chain has TRBV3-1 and TRBJ2-1; 9 nucleotides agree with TRBD1. CDR1 and CDR2 from the germline V gene are LGHDT and YNNKEL (reference sequence). J was trimmed by 16 bases and V by 4 bases; bases with no gene match: 11. This CDR3 spans 13 amino acids. The CDR3 DNA reads TGTGCCAGCAGCCGGACTGGCCGGGACAGGGCCTTCTTC. This codes for CASSRTGRDRAFF.

This clonotype was found many times. The chain employs TRBV30 and TRBJ1-5; D ambiguous. This CDR3 region has 12 residues. V lost 1 base, J lost 7 bases, and 8 bases lay in between. CDR1 and CDR2 (germline): GTSNPN, SVGIG (reference sequence). The DNA of the CDR3 is TGTGCCTGGAGTGGGGTTAAGCAGCCCCAGCATTTT. Translation gives CAWSGVKQPQHF.

This clonotype has only a few counts. This chain links TRBV7-9 with TRBJ2-1; 8 bases agree with TRBD2. Trimming cost V 1 base and J 7 bases; bases outside gene matches: 6. The germline gives CDR1 SEHNR, CDR2 FQNEAQ (reference sequence). The CDR3 runs to 15 residues. This CDR3 reads CASSLGVAGRNEQFF. CDR3 in DNA: TGTGCCAGCAGCTTAGGGGTAGCGGGACGGAATGAGCAGTTCTTC.

There are many counts of this clonotype. V gene TRBV5-1 combines with J gene TRBJ2-3; D not certain. V dropped 2 bases and J dropped 7 bases, with 5 bases sitting between them. The CDR3 has 11 residues. Germline assignment: CDR1 SGHRS and CDR2 YFSETQ. The DNA for the CDR3 is TGCGCCAGCAGCTTTAGCAATACGCAGTATTTT. Translated, it gives CASSFSNTQYF.

A few counts support this clonotype. The chain combines TRBV12-5 with TRBJ2-3; TRBD1 aligns across 8 bases. The ends lost 7 bases at V and 2 bases at J; junction bases unmatched: 5. The CDR3 extends over 14 amino acids. CDR1 is LGHNT, CDR2 FRNRAP, per germline. The CDR3 bases are TGTGCTAGTGCTGACAGGGGCCTCACAGATACGCAGTATTTT. Its protein product is CASADRGLTDTQYF. Full variable domain (rest looked up from reference TRBV12-5 and TRBJ2-3): DARVTQTPRHKVTEMGQEVTMRCQPILGHNTVFWYRQTMMQGLELLAYFRNRAPLDDSGMPKDRFSAEMPDATLATLKIQPSEPRDSAVYFCASADRGLTDTQYFGPGTRLTVL.

The J gene is TRBJ1-1, the V gene TRBV18; a possible D gene is TRBD1 (5 bases). Germline values: CDR1 KGHSH, CDR2 LQKENI. The CDR3 contains 12 residues. Trimming took 6 bases from V and 7 from J, leaving 12 bases between them. The chain's CDR3 is CASSRLTDEAFF. In nucleotides, the CDR3 is TGTGCCAGCTCCCGTCTGACAGATGAAGCTTTCTTT.

This clonotype has just a few counts. The CDR3 spells CASSDGTGIYQLGSPLHF. The CDR3 nucleotides are TGCGCCAGCAGCGACGGGACAGGGATATATCAATTGGGTTCACCCCTCCACTTT. The rearrangement uses TRBV5-1 and TRBJ1-6; 9 nucleotides line up with TRBD1. Germline V gene data show CDR1 as SGHRS and CDR2 as YFSETQ. This CDR3 comprises 18 residues. The V gene end was trimmed by 4 bases and the J gene end by 9 bases; junction bases not matched to a gene: 17.

The chain couples TRBV12-3 or TRBV12-4 to TRBJ2-1; TRBD2 agrees at 9 bases. The CDR3 runs 14 residues. The junction had 3 bases not matched to a gene; V was cut back by 7 bases and J by 2 bases. For the CDR3, the DNA is TGTGCCAGCACCGGGACTAGCACCTACAATGAGCAGTTCTTC. Amino acids: CASTGTSTYNEQFF.

This clonotype was seen a handful of times. This chain links TRBV28 with TRBJ2-5; D is possibly TRBD2 (6 bases). Trimming took 5 bases from V and 5 from J, leaving 15 bases between them. CDR1 is MDHEN, CDR2 SYDVKM, per germline. This CDR3 has 14 residues. The CDR3 reads CASSLLGLAETQYF. Written as DNA, the CDR3 is TGTGCCAGCAGTCTCCTGGGACTGGCGGAGACCCAGTACTTC.

This clonotype turned up a few times. The V call is TRBV7-9, the J call TRBJ1-4; D is unresolved. The CDR3 consists of 15 residues. CDR1 SEHNR and CDR2 FQNEAQ come from the germline V gene (reference sequence). With 5 bases removed from V and 4 bases from J, the gap between germline ends came to 14 bases. The CDR3 DNA is TGTGCCAGCAGCCCCGCCTTGGGTATTAATGAAAAACTGTTTTTT. Protein: CASSPALGINEKLFF.

This chain links TRBV6-1 with TRBJ2-5; the D is unclear. V lost 3 bases and J lost 2, with 16 bases in between. The CDR3 is 16 amino acids. In germline, CDR1 is MNHNS, CDR2 SASEGT. This chain's CDR3 is CASSDPSRQYQETQYF. CDR3 sequence (DNA): TGTGCCAGCAGTGATCCCTCGCGGCAGTATCAAGAGACCCAGTACTTC.

This clonotype has more than one count but fewer than ten. This chain connects TRBV9 to TRBJ2-1, with D possibly being TRBD1 (5 bases). The germline gives CDR1 SGDLS, CDR2 YYNGEE. The V end lost 0 bases, the J end lost 8 bases, and 9 bases lay between the germline ends. The CDR3 covers 13 residues. This CDR3 reads CASSVVGLDEQFF. CDR3 sequence (DNA): TGTGCCAGCAGCGTAGTGGGGCTGGATGAGCAGTTCTTC.

In this sample, this clonotype turned up a few times. The gene calls are TRBV12-3 or TRBV12-4 and TRBJ1-2; D perhaps matches TRBD1 (5 bases). Trimming stripped 6 bases from V and 4 bases from J, with 12 bases between. This CDR3 contains 13 residues. This CDR3 is CASRPGGGYGYTF. In DNA, the CDR3 is TGTGCCAGCAGACCTGGGGGGGGCTATGGCTACACCTTC.